This TCR beta chain was sequenced for a study of T cells after yellow fever vaccination. General study results and limits: The secondary response was weaker but peaked faster, day 5 versus 15. Shared CD4/CD8 clonotypes were a small share, likely from convergent recombination. Most primary-vaccination clones recurred post-booster (more than 95% CD4, roughly 87% CD8).

UMIs were added to TCR cDNA along with a universal primer site when it was made by 5'RACE template switching. From the 5' RACE reads, TCRdb called clonotypes with MiXCR, one entry per CDR3 protein. Among a few hundred thousand distinct CDR3 sequences listed, 15% to 20% were seen once. As to this clonotype: Its antigen is still unknown.

The sequenced sample was PBMCs, obtained 15 days after the yellow fever booster vaccination. This receptor was taken from a man aged 25-40 years who received the YFV17D yellow fever vaccine.

The CDR3 reads CAWSVGQSTDTQYF. CDR3 nucleotides: TGTGCCTGGAGTGTAGGACAGAGCACAGATACGCAGTATTTT. The chain joins TRBV30 to TRBJ2-3; D might be TRBD1 (6 bases). Germline CDR1 reads GTSNPN; CDR2 reads SVGIG (reference sequence). The CDR3 has 14 residues. Trimming took 0 bases from V and 0 from J, leaving 7 bases between them.